This TCR beta chain appears in the sequencing data of a study of resident and recirculating memory T cells in vitiligo (dated by TCRdb to between 2018 and 2020). About the investigation overall: For TCR beta sequencing, each of a few stable vitiligo patients provided PBMCs along with epidermis taken by shave biopsy from two lesional and two nonlesional sites. Right before genomic DNA was extracted using the Qiagen DNeasy Blood & Tissue Kit, the samples were homogenized with no cell sorting step. The human TCR beta sequencing tested whether specific clones in lesional vitiligo skin differed from clones in nonlesional skin and blood.

About this clone itself: This clone's antigen is unknown. Base quality data are lacking; no much larger clone is found one base away.

Vitiligo was considered stable when no change in lesions had been observed over the previous 6 months. To qualify as stable, patients additionally needed to show no confetti depigmentation, which is a clinical sign of active vitiligo. Any patient who had received treatment in the previous three months was excluded. PBMCs were isolated from heparinized blood by Ficoll density gradient centrifugation and then flash-frozen. Beyond this particular receptor, the publication reports: Even within a single patient, overlap and correlation analysis found no significant repertoire overlap between any biopsies apart from each lesion compared with itself. Clonality was not the same from one vitiligo lesion to another, and no unique dominant TCR clone turned up. Future mechanistic studies are needed so that the relative contributions of the lesion-infiltrating T cell clones and of human Trm versus Tcm pools can be evaluated. TCR sequences were not conserved across biopsy sites or patients, suggesting that different T cell clones infiltrate different lesions, described as private specificity.

TCR beta chains were amplified from genomic DNA with the immunoSEQ hsTCRB kit. Sequencing of TCR beta libraries was performed on an Illumina MiSeq instrument by the immunoSEQ service. The authors' pipeline ran thus. Analysis of the repertoire data was performed with the immunoSEQ Analyzer. The table was pulled from immuneACCESS by TCRdb, which kept in-frame rearrangements only. Such tables lose some clones; where checked, under half of the loss comes from unresolved V genes, and the rest has no known cause. Clonal size and the V and J genes are those of that table, whereas D and trimming came from the DNA. The sample table contains 35,000 to 45,000 clones; only one count was recorded for over 90% of them. The ten largest clones take up over 3.5% of the sample. From the cysteine through the phenylalanine, the CDR3 covers 13 amino acids. Of the read, only the CDR3 DNA is kept; its 39 bases are in frame from base 1. For CDR1 and CDR2, the germline V gene (reference sequence) lists GTSNPN and SVGIG. V is shortened by 0 bases, J by 3 bases, and the region joining them spans 9 bases.

Material for sequencing was blood. This chain is built from TRBV30 and TRBJ2-7; a weak D assignment points to TRBD1 (5 bases agree). The sequence came from a male donor with vitiligo. The DNA sequence is as follows: TGTGCCTGGAGTGTACTGACAGACTACGAGCAGTACTTC. Translation gives CAWSVLTDYEQYF.